These T cell receptor beta chains were read from a single sample in a study of PD-L1 blockade in urothelial cancer. The method was immunoSEQ multiplex PCR; TCRdb's version includes in-frame clones alone and lacks a portion of them. Of approximately 65,000 clones in the sample, 85% to 90% are singletons; the top ten hold roughly 3.3%. The sequenced sample was PBMCs, obtained around atezolizumab (anti-PD-L1) treatment. The receptors derive from a man aged 60-69 years with urothelial cancer. Each CDR3 is given with its conserved first and last residue. A D gene is named only where the DNA matches it firmly. Size tells how often a clone was seen (once, few, many) or the class of an expanded clone, and some rows leave it out.

j_gene | abundance | v_gene | d_gene | CDR3aa | CDR3nt
TRBJ1-3 | . | TRBV28 | . | CASSPLGSSGNTIYF | TGTGCCAGCAGTCCCCTAGGGAGCTCTGGAAACACCATATATTTT
TRBJ2-3 | . | TRBV10-2 | . | CASYGGADTQYF | TGCGCCAGTTACGGGGGTGCAGATACGCAGTATTTT
TRBJ2-7 | . | TRBV27 | . | CASSSVQISYEQYF | TGTGCCAGCAGTTCAGTCCAGATCTCCTACGAGCAGTACTTC
TRBJ2-7 | . | TRBV20-1 | . | CSADRVGEQYF | TGCAGTGCCGACCGGGTCGGGGAGCAGTACTTC
TRBJ2-6 | . | TRBV7-6 | TRBD1 | CASSIGTGRSGANVLTF | TGTGCCAGCAGCATCGGGACAGGGAGGTCTGGGGCCAACGTCCTGACTTTC
TRBJ1-2 | . | TRBV6-1 | . | CASIGEQGYGYTF | TGTGCCAGCATCGGGGAACAGGGCTATGGCTACACCTTC
TRBJ2-1 | . | TRBV7-2 | . | CASSSKRGNEQFF | TGTGCCAGCAGCTCAAAAAGGGGGAATGAGCAGTTCTTC
TRBJ2-6 | . | TRBV29-1 | TRBD1 | CSVRGGAGANVLTF | TGCAGCGTCCGAGGGGGCGCTGGGGCCAACGTCCTGACTTTC
TRBJ2-2 | . | TRBV5-1 | TRBD2 | CASSLIAGGGNPGELFF | TGCGCCAGCAGCTTAATAGCGGGAGGCGGCAACCCCGGGGAGCTGTTTTTT
TRBJ1-5 | . | TRBV4-1 | TRBD1 | CASSQDGQGVGWQPQHF | TGCGCCAGCAGCCAAGATGGGCAGGGGGTGGGTTGGCAGCCCCAGCATTTT
TRBJ2-2 | . | TRBV19 | . | CASSRASPNTGELFF | TGTGCCAGTAGTAGGGCTTCCCCGAACACCGGGGAGCTGTTTTTT
TRBJ2-1 | . | TRBV10-3 | . | CAISVGGNSYNEQFF | TGTGCCATCAGTGTAGGCGGGAACTCCTACAATGAGCAGTTCTTC
TRBJ1-1 | . | TRBV7-8 | TRBD1 | CASSPDRGITEAFF | TGTGCCAGCAGCCCGGACAGGGGAATCACTGAAGCTTTCTTT
TRBJ2-3 | once | TRBV9 | . | CASSDRGWDTQYF | TGTGCCAGCAGCGACCGGGGTTGGGATACGCAGTATTTT
TRBJ2-1 | . | TRBV23-1 | . | CPRTGCSYNEQFF | TGCCCAAGGACGGGGTGCTCCTACAATGAGCAGTTCTTC
TRBJ2-3 | . | TRBV5-1 | TRBD1 | CASRRGDTQYF | TGCGCCAGCCGCAGGGGGGATACGCAGTATTTT
TRBJ1-2 | few | TRBV9 | TRBD1 | CASSDRGRGYTF | TGTGCCAGCAGCGACAGGGGTCGGGGCTACACCTTC
TRBJ2-2 | . | TRBV29-1 | . | CSVDGRGSANTGELFF | TGCAGCGTTGATGGTAGGGGTAGTGCGAACACCGGGGAGCTGTTTTTT
TRBJ2-7 | once | TRBV5-1 | TRBD1 | CASSPGTGPLGEQYF | TGCGCCAGCAGCCCGGGGACAGGGCCTCTGGGCGAGCAGTACTTC
TRBJ1-1 | . | TRBV5-6 | . | CASTGPVNTEAFF | TGTGCCAGCACTGGGCCCGTTAACACTGAAGCTTTCTTT
TRBJ2-1 | . | TRBV18 | . | CASSFFEGSSNEQFF | TGTGCCAGCTCTTTTTTTGAGGGTTCGAGCAATGAGCAGTTCTTC
TRBJ2-1 | . | TRBV5-1 | TRBD2 | CASSPLAGLDNEQFF | TGCGCCAGCAGCCCTCTAGCGGGACTAGACAATGAGCAGTTCTTC
TRBJ2-7 | . | TRBV18 | TRBD1 | CASSRDRETYEQYF | TGTGCCAGCTCACGCGACAGGGAAACCTACGAGCAGTACTTC
TRBJ2-1 | . | TRBV28 | TRBD2 | CASRTSGYNEQFF | TGTGCCAGCCGGACTAGCGGATACAATGAGCAGTTCTTC
TRBJ2-7 | . | TRBV5-4 | TRBD1 | CASSLTGAYEQYF | TGTGCCAGCAGCCTCACAGGGGCCTACGAGCAGTACTTC
TRBJ2-7 | . | TRBV7-2 | TRBD2 | CASSLTSGRNEEQYF | TGTGCCAGCAGCTTAACTAGCGGGAGAAATGAAGAGCAGTACTTC
TRBJ2-3 | . | TRBV19 | TRBD2 | CASRPTAAGGSDTQYF | TGTGCCAGTAGGCCTACAGCAGCGGGAGGATCCGATACGCAGTATTTT
TRBJ2-7 | once | TRBV4-2 | TRBD2 | CASSQAGDYSYEQYF | TGTGCCAGCAGCCAAGCTGGGGACTACTCCTACGAGCAGTACTTC
TRBJ2-3 | . | TRBV4-1 | . | CASSLRGGGVTDTQYF | TGCGCCAGCAGCCTTAGGGGAGGGGGGGTAACAGATACGCAGTATTTT
TRBJ1-3 | . | TRBV6-1 | TRBD1 | CASYDRGMVATIYF | TGTGCCAGCTATGACAGGGGTATGGTCGCCACCATATATTTT
TRBJ1-6 | . | TRBV7-3 | . | CASSLTGDSPLHF | TGTGCCAGCAGCTTAACAGGGGATTCACCCCTCCACTTT
TRBJ2-1 | . | TRBV11-3 | . | CASSLSLADNEQFF | TGTGCCAGCAGCTTATCCCTGGCGGATAATGAGCAGTTCTTC
TRBJ2-1 | once | TRBV11-2 | TRBD2 | CASSYSGANEQFF | TGTGCCAGCAGTTATAGCGGGGCCAATGAGCAGTTCTTC
TRBJ2-3 | . | TRBV19 | . | CASSMGAGSIHTDTQYF | TGTGCCAGTAGTATGGGAGCGGGCTCTATCCACACAGATACGCAGTATTTT
TRBJ1-2 | . | TRBV5-1 | . | CASWTSYGYTF | TGCGCCAGCTGGACAAGCTATGGCTACACCTTC
TRBJ1-1 | . | TRBV25-1 | TRBD1 | CASRKQGPNTEAFF | TGTGCCAGCAGGAAACAGGGGCCGAACACTGAAGCTTTCTTT
TRBJ2-7 | . | TRBV7-2 | . | CASSPSLFAEQYF | TGTGCCAGCAGCCCGTCACTCTTTGCCGAGCAGTACTTC
TRBJ1-1 | . | TRBV30 | . | CAWSRGGNTEAFF | TGTGCCTGGAGTCGGGGGGGGAACACTGAAGCTTTCTTT
TRBJ2-7 | . | TRBV19 | . | CASRGTSSYEQYF | TGTGCCAGTAGAGGGACATCCTCCTACGAGCAGTACTTC
TRBJ2-3 | . | TRBV6-1 | . | CASSESRRGLTDTQYF | TGTGCCAGCAGTGAATCGAGGCGGGGACTCACAGATACGCAGTATTTT
TRBJ2-3 | few | TRBV5-1 | TRBD2 | CASSFGRGGGADTQYF | TGCGCCAGCAGCTTCGGGCGGGGCGGGGGAGCCGATACGCAGTATTTT
TRBJ2-5 | . | TRBV6-1 | TRBD1 | CASTYDRGDETQYF | TGTGCCAGCACTTACGACAGGGGGGATGAGACCCAGTACTTC
TRBJ2-7 | . | TRBV27 | . | CASSLALEDWLSF | TGTGCCAGCAGTTTAGCCCTCGAGGACTGGCTAAGTTTC
TRBJ2-3 | . | TRBV6-6 | TRBD2 | CASSSPGGAGTDTQYF | TGTGCCAGCAGTTCTCCCGGGGGGGCCGGCACAGATACGCAGTATTTT
TRBJ1-1 | . | TRBV18 | . | CASSPPGARNTEAFF | TGTGCCAGCTCACCACCTGGGGCGCGGAACACTGAAGCTTTCTTT
TRBJ2-7 | . | TRBV28 | TRBD1 | CASRPDRGRIYEQYF | TGTGCCAGCAGGCCGGACAGGGGGCGTATCTACGAGCAGTACTTC
TRBJ1-5 | . | TRBV30 | TRBD1 | CAWSYAGTGNQPQHF | TGTGCCTGGAGTTACGCCGGGACAGGGAATCAGCCCCAGCATTTT
TRBJ1-5 | . | TRBV18 | . | CASSPNILSSGQPQHF | TGTGCCAGCTCACCAAATATCTTAAGTAGCGGTCAGCCCCAGCATTTT
TRBJ1-2 | . | TRBV7-9 | . | CASSLQGINYGYTF | TGTGCCAGCAGCTTACAGGGAATTAACTATGGCTACACCTTC
TRBJ2-1 | once | TRBV25-1 | TRBD1 | CASRTPEGQGRNEQFF | TGTGCCAGCAGAACTCCGGAGGGACAGGGTAGGAATGAGCAGTTCTTC